A single sample is the source of the 3 T cell receptor beta chains below, sequenced in a study of somatic mutations in cytotoxic T cells in rheumatoid arthritis. The repertoire was sequenced with immunoSEQ multiplex PCR; TCRdb's copy has only in-frame clones and lacks some. In the table there are roughly 30,000 clones, 75% to 90% of which are singletons. Sequenced sample: CD8+ T cells sorted from blood. The receptors here all came from an adult with rheumatoid arthritis.

The rearrangement links TRBV30 to TRBJ2-2; D unclear. The V end was cut by 0 bases, the J end by 3 bases, with 11 bases between. Looked up from germline, CDR1 is GTSNPN and CDR2 is SVGIG (reference sequence). The CDR3 extends over 15 amino acids. CDR3 in DNA: TGTGCCTGGAGTGTAACCCTAGTTCACACCGGGGAGCTGTTTTTT. Translating it yields CAWSVTLVHTGELFF.

The genes are TRBV6-4 and TRBJ2-1, with D unresolved. Germline lookup yields CDR1 MRHNA and CDR2 SNTAGT. V lost 2 bases and J 0 bases, leaving 8 bases between the germline ends. The CDR3 is 15 residues long. This CDR3 is CASSDEPSSYNEQFF. In nucleotides, the CDR3 is TGTGCCAGCAGTGACGAACCGAGCTCCTACAATGAGCAGTTCTTC.

The chain is built from TRBV28 and TRBJ2-2; D possibly corresponds to TRBD1 (6 bases). The CDR3 totals 15 residues. Looked up from germline, CDR1 is MDHEN and CDR2 is SYDVKM. Trimming took off 6 bases at V and 0 bases at J, with 11 bases between the two ends. In DNA, the CDR3 is TGTGCCAGCAGACCACAGGGCGCGAACACCGGGGAGCTGTTTTTT. Amino acid sequence: CASRPQGANTGELFF.